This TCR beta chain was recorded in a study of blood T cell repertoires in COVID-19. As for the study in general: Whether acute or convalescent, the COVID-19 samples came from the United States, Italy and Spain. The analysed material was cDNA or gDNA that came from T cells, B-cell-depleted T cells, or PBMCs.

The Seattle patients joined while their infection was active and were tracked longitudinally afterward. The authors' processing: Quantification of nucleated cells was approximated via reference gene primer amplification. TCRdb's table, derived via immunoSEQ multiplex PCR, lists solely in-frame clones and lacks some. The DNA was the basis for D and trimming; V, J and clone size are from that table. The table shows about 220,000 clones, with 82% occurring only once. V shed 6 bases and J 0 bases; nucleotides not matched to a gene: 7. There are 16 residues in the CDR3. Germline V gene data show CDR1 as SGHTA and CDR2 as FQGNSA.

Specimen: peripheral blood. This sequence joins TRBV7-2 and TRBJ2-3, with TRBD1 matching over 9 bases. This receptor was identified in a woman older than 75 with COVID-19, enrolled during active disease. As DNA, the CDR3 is TGTGCCAGCAGGTCGGGACAGGGCGGTAGCACAGATACGCAGTATTTT. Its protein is CASRSGQGGSTDTQYF.